The rows below give T cell receptor beta chains drawn from one sample of a study of cytomegalovirus exposure and HLA in healthy donors. Generated by immunoSEQ multiplex PCR, the TCRdb table keeps only in-frame clones and is missing some. The data show around 130,000 clones, 80% to 85% seen once. The specimen was PBMCs. These receptors came from a boy between 10 and 17 years old in good health and CMV-seronegative. Both conserved end residues are part of each CDR3. D genes are given only for firm matches. Where a row states a size, it is once, few, many or the class of an expanded clone; other rows omit it.

clone_size d_call j_call v_call cdr3_nt cdr3_aa
. TRBD1 TRBJ1-2 TRBV30 TGTGCCTGGAGTAAACAGGGGACGAACTATGGCTACACCTTC CAWSKQGTNYGYTF
. TRBD1 TRBJ1-1 TRBV19 TGTGCCAGCCAAACCGGGACAGGGGGCGTAGGAGGGACTGAAGCTTTCTTT CASQTGTGGVGGTEAFF
. TRBD1 TRBJ1-2 TRBV7-2 TGTGCCAGCAGCTCGGGCACGGGACAGGGGTTCTTGGGCGGCTACACCTTC CASSSGTGQGFLGGYTF
. . TRBJ2-3 TRBV12-5 TGTGCTAGTGGTTTGGAAGCGCTAGCTACAGATACGCAGTATTTT CASGLEALATDTQYF
. . TRBJ1-1 TRBV7-9 TGTGCCAGCAGCCCACTACCCACTGAAGCTTTCTTT CASSPLPTEAFF
few . TRBJ2-1 TRBV7-3 TGTGCCAGCAGCTTAAGTGGGGGGAATGAGCAGTTCTTC CASSLSGGNEQFF
. TRBD1 TRBJ2-1 TRBV30 TGTGCCTGGAAAGTAGGGACAGTTGACAATGAGCAGTTCTTC CAWKVGTVDNEQFF
. TRBD1 TRBJ2-5 TRBV30 TGTGCCTGGAACACGGGACAGGGAGGACAGACCCAGTACTTC CAWNTGQGGQTQYF
. . TRBJ1-1 TRBV25-1 TGTGCCAGCACCCCGCTTGGGGGCTCAAACACTGAAGCTTTCTTT CASTPLGGSNTEAFF
. TRBD1 TRBJ1-5 TRBV27 TGTGCCAGCAGTTTAGGACAGGGGCGAGGGCAGCCCCAGCATTTT CASSLGQGRGQPQHF
few . TRBJ1-2 TRBV2 TGTGCCAGCCGACGGACGAGCGGTGATGGCTACACCTTC CASRRTSGDGYTF
. . TRBJ1-1 TRBV5-1 TGCGCCAGCAGCTTACAGGCTACGAACACTGAAGCTTTCTTT CASSLQATNTEAFF
. TRBD2 TRBJ2-3 TRBV10-3 TGTGCCATCAGTATGACTAGCGGGAGAGTGTGGGACACAGATACGCAGTATTTT CAISMTSGRVWDTDTQYF
. TRBD2 TRBJ2-1 TRBV9 TGTGCCAGCAGCGTACCCCCAGCGGGAAACTACAATGAGCAGTTCTTC CASSVPPAGNYNEQFF
few . TRBJ1-2 TRBV4-2 TGTGCCAGCAGCCAAGGGGCCAATGGCTACACCTTC CASSQGANGYTF
. TRBD1 TRBJ1-6 TRBV13 TGTGCCAGCAGCTGGCGGGACAGCGATTCACCCCTCCACTTT CASSWRDSDSPLHF